This passage covers 17 T cell receptor beta chains from one sample sequenced in a study of shared T cell receptors in the human thymus. Clones were read by immunoSEQ multiplex PCR, and TCRdb kept only the in-frame ones, dropping some. The table lists about 660,000 clones, more than 75% of them singletons. The data were also submitted as part of a second study, on human thymus T cells.

Input material: thymocytes. The origin of the receptors is a boy under two years old with a congenital heart defect.

This chain uses TRBV5-1 with TRBJ1-1; no firm D call. V was trimmed by 0 bases and J by 0 bases, leaving 6 bases between them. Looked up from germline, CDR1 is SGHRS and CDR2 is YFSETQ. The CDR3 extends over 14 amino acids. CDR3 in amino acids: CASSLGRLNTEAFF. The CDR3 DNA is TGCGCCAGCAGCTTGGGGCGGTTGAACACTGAAGCTTTCTTT. The variable domain in full, completed from reference TRBV5-1 and TRBJ1-1, reads KAGVTQTPRYLIKTRGQQVTLSCSPISGHRSVSWYQQTPGQGLQFLFEYFSETQRNKGNFPGRFSGRQFSNSRSEMNVSTLELGDSALYLCASSLGRLNTEAFFGQGTRLTVV.

The chain joins TRBV7-6 to TRBJ1-2; TRBD1 matches 8 bases. This CDR3 spans 15 amino acids. V dropped 5 bases and J dropped 5; count of bases not matched to a gene: 10. Germline lookup yields CDR1 SGHVS and CDR2 FNYEAQ. CDR3 DNA: TGTGCCAGCAGCCCTCGACAGGGGTGGGGGTATGGCTACACCTTC. Protein: CASSPRQGWGYGYTF.

V gene TRBV4-3 combines with J gene TRBJ2-5; TRBD2 matches 16 bases. The CDR3 runs 20 residues. From germline, CDR1 is LGHNA and CDR2 YSLEER. Unmatched junction bases numbered 10, after V lost 1 base and J lost 2 bases. The CDR3 region is CASSQGEGTSGRAVQETQYF. CDR3 DNA: TGCGCCAGCAGCCAAGGGGAGGGGACTAGCGGGAGGGCCGTACAAGAGACCCAGTACTTC.

The chain carries TRBV4-1 and TRBJ2-7, with TRBD2 matching over 8 bases. The CDR3 has 17 amino acids. Germline CDR1 reads MGHRA; CDR2 reads YSYEKL. Unmatched junction bases numbered 7, after V lost 0 bases and J lost 0 bases. The CDR3 here is CASSQDPSGFSSYEQYF. CDR3 nucleotides: TGCGCCAGCAGCCAAGATCCTAGCGGGTTTAGCTCCTACGAGCAGTACTTC.

The rearrangement links TRBV7-7 to TRBJ2-7; 13 bases map to TRBD2. CDR1 and CDR2 from the germline V gene are SSHAT and FNYEAQ (reference sequence). The CDR3 is 14 residues long. V lost 6 bases, J lost 4 bases, and 3 bases stayed unmatched. CDR3 sequence reads: CASRRTSGRYEQYF. The CDR3 DNA reads TGTGCCAGCAGAAGGACTAGCGGGAGATACGAGCAGTACTTC. Full variable domain (missing parts from reference TRBV7-7 and TRBJ2-7): GAGVSQSPRYKVTKRGQDVTLRCDPISSHATLYWYQQALGQGPEFLTYFNYEAQPDKSGLPSDRFSAERPEGSISTLTIQRTEQRDSAMYRCASRRTSGRYEQYFGPGTRLTVT.

On this clone: Germline and junction disagree at one end, which may indicate a read error. This sample also contains other DNA sequences that code for the same CDR3. This chain joins TRBV5-6 and TRBJ1-3; weak D call: TRBD1 (6 bases). In germline, CDR1 is SGHDT, CDR2 YYEEEE. The CDR3 totals 15 residues. For the CDR3, the DNA is TGTGCCAGCAGCGCAACAGGGCCCTCTGGAAACACCATATACTTT. Residues: CASSATGPSGNTIYF.

This chain uses TRBV28 with TRBJ2-7; D may be TRBD1 (5 bases). CDR1 and CDR2 from the germline V gene are MDHEN and SYDVKM. V gave up 8 bases and J gave up 4 bases, with 9 bases separating them. CDR3 length: 11 residues. The CDR3 DNA follows: TGTGCCAGCGGAACAGGTTACGAGCAGTACTTC. This translates into CASGTGYEQYF. The full variable domain, its missing parts supplied by reference TRBV28 and TRBJ2-7, is DVKVTQSSRYLVKRTGEKVFLECVQDMDHENMFWYRQDPGLGLRLIYFSYDVKMKEKGDIPEGYSVSREKKERFSLILESASTNQTSMYLCASGTGYEQYFGPGTRLTVT.

This chain uses TRBV11-2 with TRBJ2-7, with D perhaps TRBD1 (6 bases). Germline lookup yields CDR1 SGHAT and CDR2 FQNNGV. The CDR3 sequence is 14 residues long. Trimming removed 2 bases at V and 4 bases at J, with 12 bases between. The CDR3 sequence is CASSLPGQLYEQYF. Written as DNA, the CDR3 is TGTGCCAGCAGCTTACCGGGACAATTATACGAGCAGTACTTC. The variable domain in full, with the rest retrieved from reference TRBV11-2 and TRBJ2-7, is EAGVAQSPRYKIIEKRQSVAFWCNPISGHATLYWYQQILGQGPKLLIQFQNNGVVDDSQLPKDRFSAERLKGVDSTLKIQPAKLEDSAVYLCASSLPGQLYEQYFGPGTRLTVT.

In nucleotides, the CDR3 is TGTGCCAGCAGCGTATCCTCTTCCGGGGAGCTGTTTTTT. It codes for CASSVSSSGELFF. The chain is built from TRBV9 and TRBJ2-2; D is unresolved. The CDR3 is 13 residues long. Trimming cost V 1 base and J 6 bases, with 7 bases left between them. Germline loops: CDR1 SGDLS, CDR2 YYNGEE.

The V call is TRBV4-3, the J call TRBJ2-7; TRBD2 might be the D (6 bases). The CDR3 covers 17 residues. Trimming stripped 4 bases from V and 0 bases from J, with 19 bases between. Germline V gives CDR1 LGHNA, CDR2 YSLEER. In nucleotides, the CDR3 is TGCGCCAGCAGCCGCAGTTACGGGGGTGGCGGCTCCTACGAGCAGTACTTC. It encodes CASSRSYGGGGSYEQYF.

V usage is TRBV19 and J usage is TRBJ2-7, with D possibly TRBD2 on 5 matching bases. The CDR3 totals 15 residues. CDR1 is LNHDA, CDR2 SQIVND, per germline (reference sequence). V lost 5 bases, J lost 0 bases, and 14 bases lay in between. CDR3 amino acids: CASSLSSGSSYEQYF. In DNA form, the CDR3 reads TGTGCCAGTAGTTTATCCAGCGGCAGCTCCTACGAGCAGTACTTC.

The chain recombines TRBV10-1 with TRBJ1-1, with 8 bases aligning to TRBD1. After removal of 4 bases from V and 0 bases from J, the junction contained 4 bases not matched to a gene. The CDR3 runs 15 residues. Per the germline V gene, CDR1 is WNHNN and CDR2 is SYGVQD (reference sequence). The CDR3 DNA sequence: TGCGCCAGCAGTGGAAGACAGGGGATGAACACTGAAGCTTTCTTT. The encoded protein is CASSGRQGMNTEAFF.

The chain has TRBV7-2 and TRBJ1-5, with a weak D call TRBD1 (5 bases). The germline V gene encodes CDR1 SGHTA and CDR2 FQGNSA. Trimming left V 1 base short and J 4 bases short, with 14 bases between. The CDR3 extends over 16 amino acids. DNA for the CDR3: TGTGCCAGCAGCTTAGGGTCAGGGACTGGGAATCAGCCCCAGCATTTT. Its protein product is CASSLGSGTGNQPQHF.

The CDR3 protein is CASSHEEFSGTGANTEAFF. The CDR3 DNA reads TGCGCCAGCAGCCACGAGGAATTCTCGGGGACAGGGGCGAACACTGAAGCTTTCTTT. The chain carries TRBV4-3 and TRBJ1-1; 10 positions agree with TRBD1. The CDR3 runs to 19 residues. J gave up 1 base and V 3 bases, and 14 bases lay outside the gene matches. Germline CDR1 and CDR2: LGHNA and YSLEER.

This clone has only one observation. The chain is built from TRBV15 and TRBJ2-4; 8 positions agree with TRBD1. CDR3 length equals 15 residues. CDR1 and CDR2 from the germline V gene are LNHNV and YYDKDF (reference sequence). The J segment lost 7 bases and the V segment lost 5 bases, leaving 10 bases of the junction unmatched. The CDR3 protein is CATSGQTGEFNIQYF. CDR3 DNA: TGTGCCACCAGCGGCCAGACAGGGGAGTTTAACATTCAGTACTTC.

The rearrangement links TRBV28 to TRBJ2-5, with 8 bases lining up with TRBD1. TRBJ2-7 explains the end of the DNA better; the J call may be wrong. The germline CDR1 and CDR2 sequences are MDHEN and SYDVKM. There are 15 residues in the CDR3. Here the CDR3 reads CASSLRDRRPYEQYF. DNA for the CDR3: TGTGCCAGCAGTTTACGGGACAGGAGACCTTACGAGCAGTACTTC.

The J gene is TRBJ2-1, the V gene TRBV19; TRBD2 matches 12 bases. The CDR3 is 18 residues long. Per the germline V gene, CDR1 is LNHDA and CDR2 is SQIVND (reference sequence). Losses at the gene ends were 1 base for V and 2 bases for J; bases not matched to a gene: 6. This chain's CDR3 is CASSIGASGRGAYNEQFF. Written as DNA, the CDR3 is TGTGCCAGTAGTATAGGGGCTAGCGGGAGGGGGGCCTACAATGAGCAGTTCTTC.